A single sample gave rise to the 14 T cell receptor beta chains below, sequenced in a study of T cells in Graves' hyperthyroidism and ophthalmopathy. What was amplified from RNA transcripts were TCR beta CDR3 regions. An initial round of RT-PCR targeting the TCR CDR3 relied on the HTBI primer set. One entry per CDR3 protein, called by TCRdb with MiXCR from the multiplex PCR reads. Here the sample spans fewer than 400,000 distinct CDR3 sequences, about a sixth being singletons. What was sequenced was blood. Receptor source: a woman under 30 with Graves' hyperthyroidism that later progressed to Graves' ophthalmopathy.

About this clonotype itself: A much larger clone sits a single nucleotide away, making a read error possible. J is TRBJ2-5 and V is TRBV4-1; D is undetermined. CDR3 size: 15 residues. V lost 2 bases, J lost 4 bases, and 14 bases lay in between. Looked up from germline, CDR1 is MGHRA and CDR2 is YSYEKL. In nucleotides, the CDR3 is TGCGCCAGCAGCCAATTCTTCAGGAGTACAGAGACCCAGTACTTC. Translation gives CASSQFFRSTETQYF.

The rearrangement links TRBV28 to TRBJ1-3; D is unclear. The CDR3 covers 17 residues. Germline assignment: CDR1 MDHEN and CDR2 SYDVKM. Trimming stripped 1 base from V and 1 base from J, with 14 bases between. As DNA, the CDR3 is TGTGCCAGCAGTTTATTTGGGGAGTTTGGGTCTGGAAACACCATATATTTT. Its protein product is CASSLFGEFGSGNTIYF.

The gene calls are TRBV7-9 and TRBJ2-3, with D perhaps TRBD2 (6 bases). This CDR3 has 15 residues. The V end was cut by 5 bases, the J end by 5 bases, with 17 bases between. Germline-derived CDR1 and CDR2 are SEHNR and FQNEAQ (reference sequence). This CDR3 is CASSGTHIDRDTQYF. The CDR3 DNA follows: TGTGCCAGCAGCGGGACTCACATTGACAGAGATACGCAGTATTTT.

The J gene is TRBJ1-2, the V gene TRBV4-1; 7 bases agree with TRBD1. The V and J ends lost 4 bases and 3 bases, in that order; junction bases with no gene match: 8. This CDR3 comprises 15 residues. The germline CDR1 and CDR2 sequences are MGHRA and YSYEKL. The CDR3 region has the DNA TGCGCCAGCAGCCTTAACAGGGGCGCGGACTATGGCTACACCTTC. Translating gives CASSLNRGADYGYTF.

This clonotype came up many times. The CDR3 DNA sequence: TGTGCCAGCACCTCTCCGGGCCACGGTAGAGAGACCCAGTACTTC. Amino acid sequence: CASTSPGHGRETQYF. This rearrangement joins TRBV28 to TRBJ2-5; D is undetermined. The CDR3 has 15 amino acids. With 7 bases removed from V and 4 bases from J, the gap between germline ends came to 19 bases. CDR1 and CDR2 from the germline V gene are MDHEN and SYDVKM.

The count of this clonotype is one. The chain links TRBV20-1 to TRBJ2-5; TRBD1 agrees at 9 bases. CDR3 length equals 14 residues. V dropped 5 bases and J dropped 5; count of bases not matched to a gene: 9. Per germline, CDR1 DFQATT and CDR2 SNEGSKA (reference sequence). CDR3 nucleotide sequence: TGCAGTGCTTCCCGGACAGGGGATCGCGAGACCCAGTACTTC. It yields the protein CSASRTGDRETQYF.

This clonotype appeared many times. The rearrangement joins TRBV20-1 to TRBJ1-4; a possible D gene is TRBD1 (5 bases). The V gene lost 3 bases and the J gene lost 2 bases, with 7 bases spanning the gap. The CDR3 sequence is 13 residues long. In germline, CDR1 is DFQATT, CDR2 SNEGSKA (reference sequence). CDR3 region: CSASRGTNEKLFF. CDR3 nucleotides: TGCAGTGCTAGCCGGGGGACTAATGAAAAACTGTTTTTT.

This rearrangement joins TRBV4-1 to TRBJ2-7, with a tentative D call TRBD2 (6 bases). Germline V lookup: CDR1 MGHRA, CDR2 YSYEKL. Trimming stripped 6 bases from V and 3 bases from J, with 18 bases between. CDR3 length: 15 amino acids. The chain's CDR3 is CASRGLAGLGYEQYF. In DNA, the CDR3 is TGCGCCAGCAGGGGGTTGGCGGGATTAGGCTACGAGCAGTACTTC.

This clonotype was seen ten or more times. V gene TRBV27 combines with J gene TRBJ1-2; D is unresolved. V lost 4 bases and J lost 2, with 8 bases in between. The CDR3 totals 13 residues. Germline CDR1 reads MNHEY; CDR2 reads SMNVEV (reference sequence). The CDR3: CASSSTLNYGYTF. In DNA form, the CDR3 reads TGTGCCAGCAGTTCGACACTGAACTATGGCTACACCTTC.

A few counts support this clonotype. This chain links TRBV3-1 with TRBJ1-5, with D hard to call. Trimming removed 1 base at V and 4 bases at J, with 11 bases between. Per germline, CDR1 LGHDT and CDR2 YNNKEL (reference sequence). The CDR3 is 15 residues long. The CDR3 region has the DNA TGTGCCAGCAGCCAAGGTGGGCTAGGGAATCAGCCCCAGCATTTT. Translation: CASSQGGLGNQPQHF.

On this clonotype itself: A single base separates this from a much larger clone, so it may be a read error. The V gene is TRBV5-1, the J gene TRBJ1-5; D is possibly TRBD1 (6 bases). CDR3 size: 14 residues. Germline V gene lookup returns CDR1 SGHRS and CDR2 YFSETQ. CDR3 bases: TGCGCCGGCAGCTTGGGCCAGGGGACGCAGCCCCAGCATTTT. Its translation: CAGSLGQGTQPQHF.

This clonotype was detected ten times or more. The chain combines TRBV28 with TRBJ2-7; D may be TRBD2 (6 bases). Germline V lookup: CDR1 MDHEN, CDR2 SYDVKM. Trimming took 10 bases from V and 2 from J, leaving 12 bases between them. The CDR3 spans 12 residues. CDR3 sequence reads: CATLTRTYEQYF. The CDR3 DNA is TGTGCCACCCTGACTAGAACCTACGAGCAGTACTTC.

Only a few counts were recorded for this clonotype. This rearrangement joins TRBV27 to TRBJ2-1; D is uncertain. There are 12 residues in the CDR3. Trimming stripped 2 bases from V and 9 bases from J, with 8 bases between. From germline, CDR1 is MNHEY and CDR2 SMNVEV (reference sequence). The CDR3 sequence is CASSLGQTEQFF. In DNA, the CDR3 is TGTGCCAGCAGTTTAGGGCAGACTGAGCAGTTCTTC.

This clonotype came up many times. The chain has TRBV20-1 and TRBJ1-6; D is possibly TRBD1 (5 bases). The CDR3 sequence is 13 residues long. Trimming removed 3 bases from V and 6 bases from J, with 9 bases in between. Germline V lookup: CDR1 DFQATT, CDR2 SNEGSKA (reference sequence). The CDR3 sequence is CSASRGSNSPLHF. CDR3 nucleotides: TGCAGTGCTAGTAGGGGAAGTAATTCACCCCTCCACTTT.